The sequence of this T cell receptor (beta chain) was determined in a study of cytomegalovirus exposure and HLA in healthy donors. PCR involved 60 Vbeta and 13 Jbeta primers. Libraries were prepared by immunoSEQ multiplex PCR; TCRdb keeps only in-frame clonotypes and omits some of them. The table records under 250,000 clones, around 80% of them present only once. This clone was seen a few times. Its antigen remains unidentified. Study-wide points: An Asian-associated ancestry cluster reportedly showed fewer N-insertions than the approximately 630-donor mean in a later analysis. Within an earlier analysis, most TCR beta V segments proved productive either about 87% or about 30% of the time. There were some V segments, including TRBV6-2 and TRBV6-3, excluded as indistinguishable.

The CDR3 sequence is 16 residues long. Losses at the gene ends were 7 bases for V and 2 bases for J; bases not matched to a gene: 11. Germline V gene sequence: CDR1 LGHNA, CDR2 YNFKEQ. Sequences were obtained from PBMCs. The sequence derives from a woman under 40 in good health and CMV-seropositive. This sequence joins TRBV4-2 and TRBJ1-3, with TRBD1 matching over 7 bases. CDR3 bases: TGTGCCAGCACCCTCCACCCCGGGACAGCTGGAAACACCATATATTTT. It specifies CASTLHPGTAGNTIYF.